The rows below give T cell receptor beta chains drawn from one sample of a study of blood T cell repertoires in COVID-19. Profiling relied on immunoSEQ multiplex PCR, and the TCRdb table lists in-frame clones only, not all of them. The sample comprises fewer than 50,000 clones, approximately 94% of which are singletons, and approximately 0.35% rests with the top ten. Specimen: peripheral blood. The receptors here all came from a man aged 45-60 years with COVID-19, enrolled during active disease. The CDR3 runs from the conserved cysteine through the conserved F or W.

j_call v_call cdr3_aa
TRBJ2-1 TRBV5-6 CASSLMLAGVGEQFF
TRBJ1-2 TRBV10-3 CAISELRGGNYGYTF
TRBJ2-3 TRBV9 CASSFTLDSSTDTQYF
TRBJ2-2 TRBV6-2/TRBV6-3 CASSLRQGAGELFF
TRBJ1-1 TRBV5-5 CASSPDRGTMNTEAFF
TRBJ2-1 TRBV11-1 CASRKDSGGGNEQFF
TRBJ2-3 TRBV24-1 CATSDPGTSGDTQYF
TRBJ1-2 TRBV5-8 CASSLARLGTGRYGYTF
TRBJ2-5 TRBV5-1 CASSLGAGETQYF
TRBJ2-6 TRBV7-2 CASSPPNSGANVLTF
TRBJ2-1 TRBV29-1 CSVVLAGGPGGEQFF
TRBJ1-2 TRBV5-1 CASSGQGGYGYTF
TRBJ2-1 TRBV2 CASSPRERSYNEQFF
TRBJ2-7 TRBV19 CASSTRQGNYEQYF
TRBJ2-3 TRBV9 CASSPWGGTDTQYF
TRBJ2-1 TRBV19 CASSTLAPAYEQFF
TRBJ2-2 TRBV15 CATSRGTVRVETGELFF
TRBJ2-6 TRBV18 CASSPETAGWGANVLTF
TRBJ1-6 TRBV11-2 CASSGGQGLSPLHF
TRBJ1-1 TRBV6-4 CASSDEGGTEAFF
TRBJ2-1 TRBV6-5 CASSYGLAGGEQFF
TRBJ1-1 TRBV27 CASSLPSRDEAFF
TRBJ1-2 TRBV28 CASSIPDSLQGYTF
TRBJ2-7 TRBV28 CASSSPSTPGSHEQYF
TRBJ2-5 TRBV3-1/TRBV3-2 CASNKGGPWYF
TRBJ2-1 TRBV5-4 CASSLQDNEQFF
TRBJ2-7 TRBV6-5 CASSYSTQGKTYEQYF
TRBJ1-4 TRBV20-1 CSAHRQEKLFF
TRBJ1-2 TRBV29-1 CSGETNYGYTF
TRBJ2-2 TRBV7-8 CASSLGAGSNTGELFF
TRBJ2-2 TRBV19 CASSISRFTGELFF
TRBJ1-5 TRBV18 CASSPPHRDRGPNQPQHF
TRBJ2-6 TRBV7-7 CASSPLGANVLTF
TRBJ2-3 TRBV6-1 CASSEARGLKDTQYF
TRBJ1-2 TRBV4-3 CASSTLGVGYGYTF
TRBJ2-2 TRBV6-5 CASSTQGTGELFF
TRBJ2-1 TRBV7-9 CASSLGQGYNEQFF
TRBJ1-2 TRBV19 CASSMDRNYGYTF
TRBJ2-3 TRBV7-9 CASSASGGSTDTQYF
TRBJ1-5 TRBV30 CAWSAAVHQPQHF
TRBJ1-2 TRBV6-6 CASSYSDRVNDGYTF
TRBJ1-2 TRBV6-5 CASSPLYGYTF